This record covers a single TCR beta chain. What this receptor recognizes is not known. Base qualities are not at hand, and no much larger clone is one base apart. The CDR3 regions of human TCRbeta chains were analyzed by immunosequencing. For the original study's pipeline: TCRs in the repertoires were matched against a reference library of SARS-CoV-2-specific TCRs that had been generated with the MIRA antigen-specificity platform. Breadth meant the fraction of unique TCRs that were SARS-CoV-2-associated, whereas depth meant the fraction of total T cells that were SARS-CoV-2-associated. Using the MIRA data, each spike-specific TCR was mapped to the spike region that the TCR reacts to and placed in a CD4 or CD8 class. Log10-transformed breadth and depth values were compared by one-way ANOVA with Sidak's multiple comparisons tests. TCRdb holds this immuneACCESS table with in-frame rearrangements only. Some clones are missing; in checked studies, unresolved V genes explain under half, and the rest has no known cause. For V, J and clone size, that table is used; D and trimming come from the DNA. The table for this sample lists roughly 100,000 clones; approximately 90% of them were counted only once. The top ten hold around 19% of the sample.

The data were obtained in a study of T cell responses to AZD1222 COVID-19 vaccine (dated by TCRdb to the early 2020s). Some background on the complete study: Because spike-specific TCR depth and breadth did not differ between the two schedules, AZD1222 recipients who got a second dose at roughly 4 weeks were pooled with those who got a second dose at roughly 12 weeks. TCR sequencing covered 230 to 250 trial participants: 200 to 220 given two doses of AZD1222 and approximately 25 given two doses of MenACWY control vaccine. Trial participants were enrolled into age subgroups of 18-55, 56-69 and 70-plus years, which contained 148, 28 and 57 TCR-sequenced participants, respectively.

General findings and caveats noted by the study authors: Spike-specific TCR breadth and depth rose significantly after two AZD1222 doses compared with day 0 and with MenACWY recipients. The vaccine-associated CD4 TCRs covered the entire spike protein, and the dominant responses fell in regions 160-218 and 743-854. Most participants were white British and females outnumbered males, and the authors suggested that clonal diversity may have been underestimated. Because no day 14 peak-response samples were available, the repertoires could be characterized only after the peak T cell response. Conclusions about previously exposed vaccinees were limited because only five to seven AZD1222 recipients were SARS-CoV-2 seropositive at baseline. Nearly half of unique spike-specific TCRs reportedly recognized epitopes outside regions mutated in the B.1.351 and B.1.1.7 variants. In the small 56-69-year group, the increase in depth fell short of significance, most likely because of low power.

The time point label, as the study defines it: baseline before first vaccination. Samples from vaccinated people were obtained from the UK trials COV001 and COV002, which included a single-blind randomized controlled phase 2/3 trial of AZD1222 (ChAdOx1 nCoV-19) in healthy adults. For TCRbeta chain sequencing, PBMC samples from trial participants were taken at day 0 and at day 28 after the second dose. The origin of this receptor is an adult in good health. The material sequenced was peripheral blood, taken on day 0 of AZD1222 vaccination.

The sequence in DNA is TGCGCCAGCAGCTTGGGACAGTACACAGATACGCAGTATTTT. Its translation is CASSLGQYTDTQYF. Here the chain combines TRBV5-1 and TRBJ2-3; TRBD1 is a possible D gene, resting on 5 matching bases. From the cysteine through the phenylalanine, the CDR3 covers 14 amino acids. CDR3 DNA is the only sequence kept; it has 42 bases, read in frame from the first base. The junction shows trimming of 0 bases on V and 2 bases on J, plus 7 bases between the germline ends. The germline V gene encodes CDR1 SGHRS and CDR2 YFSETQ.